These 8 T cell receptor beta chains originate from one sample sequenced in a study of Graves' ophthalmopathy and Graves' hyperthyroidism. The study amplified TCR beta CDR3 regions using RNA transcripts. The first-round RT-PCR employed HTBI primers together with the Qiagen OneStep RT-PCR kit. A multiplex PCR was then performed as the second round. In TCRdb, the multiplex PCR reads were re-called with MiXCR into one record per CDR3 protein. The repertoire includes hundreds of thousands of distinct CDR3 sequences, 22% of them detected once, and approximately 7.7% sits in the top ten. The sample taken for sequencing was peripheral blood. The source is a woman under 30 with stable Graves' hyperthyroidism. Some clones in this sample may be carry-over from other donors' samples.

This clonotype came up many times. This chain links TRBV20-1 with TRBJ2-4; tentative D call: TRBD1 (6 bases). V was cut by 1 base and J by 2 bases, with 12 bases left in between. The CDR3 extends over 15 amino acids. Germline V gene sequence: CDR1 DFQATT, CDR2 SNEGSKA (reference sequence). CDR3 nucleotides: TGCAGTGCTAGAGTTGCCAGGGGTTCCAAAAACATTCAGTACTTC. Translation gives CSARVARGSKNIQYF.

This clonotype was seen many times. This chain joins TRBV6-2 or TRBV6-3 and TRBJ1-1; D remains ambiguous. Trimming took 2 bases from V and 0 from J, leaving 19 bases between them. CDR1 is MNHEY and CDR2 is SVGEGT in the germline V gene. There are 18 residues in the CDR3. CDR3 nucleotide sequence: TGTGCCAGCAGTTACGCCCAACAGATGGGGAGGGTGAACACTGAAGCTTTCTTT. Its protein is CASSYAQQMGRVNTEAFF.

The chain combines TRBV30 with TRBJ2-7, with a possible D match to TRBD1 (5 bases). Trimming shortened V by 1 base and J by 2 bases, and 12 bases separated the two germline ends. This CDR3 has 14 amino acids. Germline lookup yields CDR1 GTSNPN and CDR2 SVGIG (reference sequence). In nucleotides, the CDR3 is TGTGCCTGGAGTGCCCTAGACAGTCCCTACGAGCAGTACTTC. Protein product: CAWSALDSPYEQYF.

This clonotype was seen at least ten times. The chain has TRBV20-1 and TRBJ2-7; D is possibly TRBD2 (5 bases). Germline V gives CDR1 DFQATT, CDR2 SNEGSKA (reference sequence). The CDR3 consists of 11 residues. The V and J ends lost 3 bases and 7 bases respectively, with 10 bases between them. In nucleotides, the CDR3 is TGCAGTGCTAGCGGAACGGGGGAGCAGTACTTC. Its translation is CSASGTGEQYF.

Many counts were recorded for this clonotype. The chain combines TRBV11-3 with TRBJ1-5; 8 bases match TRBD1. V trimming: 5 bases; J trimming: 2 bases; junction bases outside the gene matches: 8. Germline lookup yields CDR1 SGHNT and CDR2 YENEEA. This CDR3 spans 16 amino acids. The CDR3 protein is CASSPETGVGNQPQHF. The CDR3 DNA reads as TGTGCCAGCAGCCCTGAGACAGGGGTAGGCAATCAGCCCCAGCATTTT.

In this sample, this clonotype turned up a few times. The genes are TRBV18 and TRBJ1-5; weak D call: TRBD1 (5 bases). Germline lookup yields CDR1 KGHSH and CDR2 LQKENI. Trimming shortened V by 3 bases and J by 6 bases, and 15 bases separated the two germline ends. The CDR3 has 15 residues. Written as DNA, the CDR3 is TGTGCCAGCTCACCTCTGGGTGAGAGGGGTCAGCCCCAGCATTTT. This codes for CASSPLGERGQPQHF.

This clonotype was seen repeatedly, ten times or more. CDR3 DNA sequence: TGTGCCAGCAGCCTGGAGTTTGACAATCAGCCCCAGCATTTT. As protein: CASSLEFDNQPQHF. The genes are TRBV28 and TRBJ1-5, with D unclear. The CDR3 sequence is 14 residues long. CDR1 is MDHEN and CDR2 is SYDVKM in the germline V gene. V was cut by 6 bases and J by 3 bases, with 12 bases left in between.

V gene TRBV2 combines with J gene TRBJ1-3; perhaps TRBD1 as D (5 bases). Trimming shortened V by 7 bases and J by 0 bases, and 13 bases separated the two germline ends. CDR3 length equals 15 residues. Germline values: CDR1 SNHLY, CDR2 FYNNEI. In DNA form, the CDR3 reads TGTGCCAGCAACGGAGGGGATAACTCTGGAAACACCATATATTTT. Its protein product is CASNGGDNSGNTIYF.